The T cell receptor (beta chain) under discussion was sequenced for a study of human T cells and chemical hapten exposure (dated by TCRdb to 2020 to 2023). Background on the whole study: For sensitization, 2% DPC in acetone was applied to a roughly 2 cm by roughly 2 cm area of upper inner arm skin. Libraries were combined into a pool for sequencing, and differences in TCR yield between samples came mainly from small differences in library volumes within the pool. This study followed changes in the peripheral blood TCR repertoire in vivo during primary and secondary sensitization of alopecia patients to the hapten diphenylcyclopropenone (DPC). Blood samples were taken from patients before sensitization (week 0) and at 2, 6 and about 24 weeks after DPC sensitization. For TCR sequencing, blood came from about 28 alopecia patients at anywhere from one to four time points (pre-sensitization, 2, 6 and 24 weeks). Throughout the study period of roughly 24 weeks, patients also received therapeutic DPC doses to the scalp every week. The patient cohort, mostly female, included alopecia areata with under or over 50% scalp involvement, alopecia totalis and alopecia universalis. Patch tests used Finn chambers with 0.01% DPC on the upper back, scored after 6 days by International Contact Dermatitis Research Group standards.

The investigation overall reported the following: All patients had alopecia, a presumed autoimmune disease, so their immune response might differ from that of healthy individuals. Patch test score correlated positively with the number of PT1 expanded TCRs, reaching significance at thresholds 8, 16 and 32 but not at 4. Significantly more large CDR3 similarity clusters were formed by expanded TCRs than by pre-sensitization or healthy control sets, consistent with antigen-driven responses. After repeated subsampling, changes were observed in the strength of the expansion versus patch-test correlation and in the threshold at which the correlation became significant. DPC sensitization did not change how many TCRs were above 1 in 1000 frequency, and no evidence was found of alterations in global repertoire structure.

The library was built by means of RACE. Sequencing was carried out with a NextSeq 500. During library preparation, unique molecular identifiers were attached to individual cDNA molecules so that TCRs could be counted in a quantitative, reproducible way. Both TCR alpha and TCR beta chains were sequenced from each blood RNA sample. Turning to the authors' computational methods: A median of about 87,000 TCRs per sample was observed, with a range of 23,224 to 690,600. The Decombinator software suite was used to annotate V, J and CDR3 in the TCR reads. For PS versus PT1 abundance plots, all samples were subsampled to the same number of TCRs (28,000). TCRs were defined as expanded if absent before sensitization and observed at least eight times at the 2-week time point. Starting from the raw public reads, TCRdb applied fastp trimming at Q25, assembled clones with MiXCR and retained in-frame beta chains. Identical CDR3 proteins give one entry, which carries the most common genes and DNA. TCRdb assigned the V and J calls; the authors' analysis was not used. Present in this sample are 74,000 or so distinct CDR3 sequences, over 9% of which were seen just once. Jointly, the top ten make up more than 1.1% of the sample.

The CDR3 runs 13 residues from the cysteine to the phenylalanine. Kept here is only the CDR3 DNA, which spans 39 bases and is read in frame from base 1. Trimming costs V 7 bases and J 6 bases, and their ends lie 19 bases apart. Looking up the germline V gene yields CDR1 SQVTM and CDR2 ANQGSEA. Concerning this clonotype itself: The clone's antigen remains unknown. The record has no base qualities; no much larger clone is one base away.

The time point label corresponds to: patch test 1, 2 weeks after DPC sensitization. Sample treatment or condition, as interpreted from the label and publication: therapeutic diphenylcyclopropenone sensitization with weekly scalp DPC. Blood at each patch-test visit was drawn before the patch test was applied. Patients were eligible if aged 18 to 70, diagnosed with alopecia and judged suitable for DPC therapy, and pregnant patients were excluded. Unfractionated whole blood was collected in Tempus Blood RNA tubes, and total RNA was extracted from that blood. This clonotype was sampled from a woman aged 45-59 years with alopecia areata. Some clones in this sample may be carry-over from other donors' samples. The rearranged chain carries TRBV29-1 and TRBJ2-7, with TRBD1 tentatively as D gene (5 bases match). The source was whole blood, collected in connection with sensitization to the hapten diphenylcyclopropenone (DPC). The CDR3 has the sequence CSATRQLKGEQYF. The sequence in DNA is TGCAGCGCCACAAGACAGTTAAAGGGCGAGCAGTACTTC.